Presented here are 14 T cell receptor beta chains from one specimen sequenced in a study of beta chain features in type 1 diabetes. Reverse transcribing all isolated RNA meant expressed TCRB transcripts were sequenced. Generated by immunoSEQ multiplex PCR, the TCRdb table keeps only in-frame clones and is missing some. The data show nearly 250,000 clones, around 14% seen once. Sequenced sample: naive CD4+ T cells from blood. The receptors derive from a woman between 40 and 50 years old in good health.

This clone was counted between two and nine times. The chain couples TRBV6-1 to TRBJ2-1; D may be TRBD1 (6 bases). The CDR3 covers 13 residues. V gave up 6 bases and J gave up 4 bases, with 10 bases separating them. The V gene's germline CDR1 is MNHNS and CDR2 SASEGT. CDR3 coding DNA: TGTGCCAGCAGGGCGGACAGTTACAATGAGCAGTTCTTC. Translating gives CASRADSYNEQFF.

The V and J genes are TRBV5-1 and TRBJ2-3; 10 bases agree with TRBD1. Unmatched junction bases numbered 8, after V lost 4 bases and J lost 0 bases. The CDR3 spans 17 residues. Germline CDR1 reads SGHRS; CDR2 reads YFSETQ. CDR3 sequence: CASSPTGQGVSTDTQYF. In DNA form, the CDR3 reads TGCGCCAGCAGCCCGACCGGACAGGGGGTGAGCACAGATACGCAGTATTTT.

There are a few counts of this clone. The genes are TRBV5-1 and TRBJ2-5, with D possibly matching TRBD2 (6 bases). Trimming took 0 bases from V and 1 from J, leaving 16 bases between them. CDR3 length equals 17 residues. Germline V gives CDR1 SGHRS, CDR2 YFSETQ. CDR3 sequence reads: CASSLALVAAGQETQYF. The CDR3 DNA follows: TGCGCCAGCAGCTTGGCGTTGGTAGCGGCTGGCCAAGAGACCCAGTACTTC.

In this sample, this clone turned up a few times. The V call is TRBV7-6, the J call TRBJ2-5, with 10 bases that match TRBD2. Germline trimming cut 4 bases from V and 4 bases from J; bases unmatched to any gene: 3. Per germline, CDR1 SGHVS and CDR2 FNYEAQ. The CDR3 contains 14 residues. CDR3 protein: CASSYIAGGETQYF. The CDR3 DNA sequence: TGTGCCAGCAGCTACATAGCGGGGGGAGAGACCCAGTACTTC.

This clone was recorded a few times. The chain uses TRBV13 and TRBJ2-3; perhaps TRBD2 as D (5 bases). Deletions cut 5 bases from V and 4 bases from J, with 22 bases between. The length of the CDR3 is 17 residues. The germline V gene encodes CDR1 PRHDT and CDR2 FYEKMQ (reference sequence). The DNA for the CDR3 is TGTGCCAGCAGCGCTCCTTCGGGGTTTGCTTCCTCAGATACGCAGTATTTT. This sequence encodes CASSAPSGFASSDTQYF.

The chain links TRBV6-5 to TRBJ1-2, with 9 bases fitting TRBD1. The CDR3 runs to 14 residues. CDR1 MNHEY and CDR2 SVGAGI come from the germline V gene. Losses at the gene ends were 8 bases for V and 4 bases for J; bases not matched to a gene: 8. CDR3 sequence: CASRADRGIYGYTF. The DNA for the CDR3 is TGTGCCAGCCGCGCGGACAGGGGTATCTATGGCTACACCTTC.

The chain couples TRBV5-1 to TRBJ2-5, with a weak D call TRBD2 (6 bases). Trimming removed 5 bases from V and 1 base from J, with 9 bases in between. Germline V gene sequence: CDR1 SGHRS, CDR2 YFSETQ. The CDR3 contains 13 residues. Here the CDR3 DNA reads TGCGCCAGCAGGAACGGGGGCCAAGAGACCCAGTACTTC. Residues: CASRNGGQETQYF.

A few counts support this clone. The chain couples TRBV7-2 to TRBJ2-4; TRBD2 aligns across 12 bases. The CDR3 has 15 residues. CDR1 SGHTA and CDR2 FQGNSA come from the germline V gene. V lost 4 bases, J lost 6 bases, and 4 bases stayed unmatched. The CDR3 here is CASSSSGGASNIQYF. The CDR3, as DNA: TGTGCCAGCAGCTCTAGCGGGGGGGCCTCAAACATTCAGTACTTC.

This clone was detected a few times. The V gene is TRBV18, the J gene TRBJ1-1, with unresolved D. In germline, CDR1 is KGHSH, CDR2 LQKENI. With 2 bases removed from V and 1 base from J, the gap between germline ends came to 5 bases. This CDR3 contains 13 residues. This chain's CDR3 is CASSPAENTEAFF. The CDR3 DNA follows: TGTGCCAGCTCACCAGCAGAGAACACTGAAGCTTTCTTT.

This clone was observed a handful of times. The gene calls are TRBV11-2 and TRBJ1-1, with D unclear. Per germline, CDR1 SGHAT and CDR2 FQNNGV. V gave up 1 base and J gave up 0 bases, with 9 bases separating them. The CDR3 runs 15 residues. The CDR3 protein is CASSLGKRMNTEAFF. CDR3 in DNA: TGTGCCAGCAGCTTAGGGAAGCGAATGAACACTGAAGCTTTCTTT. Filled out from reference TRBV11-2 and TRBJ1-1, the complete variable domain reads EAGVAQSPRYKIIEKRQSVAFWCNPISGHATLYWYQQILGQGPKLLIQFQNNGVVDDSQLPKDRFSAERLKGVDSTLKIQPAKLEDSAVYLCASSLGKRMNTEAFFGQGTRLTVV.

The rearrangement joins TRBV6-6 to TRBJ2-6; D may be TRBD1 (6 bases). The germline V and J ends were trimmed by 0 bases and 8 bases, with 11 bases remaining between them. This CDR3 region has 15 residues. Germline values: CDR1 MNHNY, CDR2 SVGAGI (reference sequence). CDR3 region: CASSYSVDRTNVLTF. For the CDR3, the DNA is TGTGCCAGCAGTTACTCTGTAGACAGGACCAACGTCCTGACTTTC.

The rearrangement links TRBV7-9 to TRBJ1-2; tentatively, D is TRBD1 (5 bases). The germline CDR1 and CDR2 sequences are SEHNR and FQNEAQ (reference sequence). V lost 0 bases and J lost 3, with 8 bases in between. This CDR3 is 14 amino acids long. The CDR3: CASSLAGADYGYTF. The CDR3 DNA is TGTGCCAGCAGCTTAGCAGGGGCCGACTATGGCTACACCTTC.

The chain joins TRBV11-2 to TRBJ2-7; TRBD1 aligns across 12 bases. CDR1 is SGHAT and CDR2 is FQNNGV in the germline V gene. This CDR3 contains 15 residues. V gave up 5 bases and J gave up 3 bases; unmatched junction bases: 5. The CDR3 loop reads CASSTGTGGIYEQYF. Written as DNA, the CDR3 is TGTGCCAGCAGCACCGGGACAGGGGGCATCTACGAGCAGTACTTC.

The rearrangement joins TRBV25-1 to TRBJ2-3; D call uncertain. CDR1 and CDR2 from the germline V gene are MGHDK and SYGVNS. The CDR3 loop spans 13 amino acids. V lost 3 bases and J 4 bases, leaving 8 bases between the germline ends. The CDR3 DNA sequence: TGTGCCAGCAGTGATACAGTGGCAGATACGCAGTATTTT. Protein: CASSDTVADTQYF.